These 7 T cell receptor beta chains came from one sample sequenced in a study of glioma-infiltrating T cells after dendritic cell vaccination. Some clones are missing from TCRdb's copy, which holds only in-frame ones; the method was immunoSEQ multiplex PCR. Of some 60,000 clones detected, approximately 83% appear once; the ten largest clones hold more than 15%. The time point denotes: after dendritic cell vaccination, including at tumor progression/relapse. This material consisted of blood, taken after dendritic cell vaccination. These receptors were obtained from a human donor with glioblastoma.

This clone was observed once. V and J are TRBV19 and TRBJ2-1; 7 bases are a match to TRBD2. Germline V lookup: CDR1 LNHDA, CDR2 SQIVND (reference sequence). The CDR3 is 14 residues long. The J segment lost 5 bases and the V segment lost 6 bases, leaving 7 bases of the junction unmatched. The CDR3 region is CASSPNRGDNEQFF. The CDR3 nucleotides are TGTGCCAGTAGCCCTAACCGGGGGGACAATGAGCAGTTCTTC.

The chain combines TRBV7-8 with TRBJ1-1; D remains unclear. The CDR3 is 15 amino acids. Per germline, CDR1 SGHVS and CDR2 FQNEAQ. V shed 4 bases and J shed 4 bases, with 16 bases lying between them. The CDR3 nucleotides are TGTGCCAGCAGCTCCGCTGGTGGGCGGGGCACTGAAGCTTTCTTT. This gives the protein CASSSAGGRGTEAFF.

This chain links TRBV7-2 with TRBJ1-1; D uncertain. The CDR3 consists of 14 residues. The germline V gene has CDR1 SGHTA and CDR2 FQGNSA. Trimming removed 3 bases from V and 4 bases from J, with 12 bases in between. The CDR3 spells CASSFDRGGTEAFF. The CDR3 nucleotides read TGTGCCAGCAGCTTCGACCGGGGAGGCACTGAAGCTTTCTTT.

This clone has just a few counts. The rearrangement uses TRBV4-1 and TRBJ2-7; TRBD1 is a possible D gene (5 bases). Trimming shortened V by 5 bases and J by 2 bases, and 13 bases separated the two germline ends. The CDR3 runs to 14 residues. Germline CDR1 and CDR2: MGHRA and YSYEKL. This chain's CDR3 is CASSSRGFAYEQYF. CDR3 DNA sequence: TGCGCCAGCAGCTCAAGGGGATTTGCCTACGAGCAGTACTTC.

This rearrangement joins TRBV19 to TRBJ1-1; D is uncertain. The CDR3 extends over 14 amino acids. V lost 3 bases, J lost 6 bases, and 14 bases lay in between. The germline gives CDR1 LNHDA, CDR2 SQIVND (reference sequence). CDR3 region: CASSIQRESAEAFF. The CDR3 bases are TGTGCCAGTAGTATCCAGAGAGAGAGCGCTGAAGCTTTCTTT.

The gene calls are TRBV2 and TRBJ2-2; 7 bases align to TRBD1. Germline V gene lookup returns CDR1 SNHLY and CDR2 FYNNEI. The CDR3 spans 14 residues. The junction had 0 bases not matched to a gene; V was cut back by 5 bases and J by 0 bases. As DNA, the CDR3 is TGTGCCAGCAGTCAGGGGGCGAACACCGGGGAGCTGTTTTTT. This gives the protein CASSQGANTGELFF.

The chain recombines TRBV7-8 with TRBJ1-5, with 10 nucleotides matching TRBD1. Germline V gene sequence: CDR1 SGHVS, CDR2 FQNEAQ. V was pared by 5 bases and J by 7 bases, with 5 bases of the junction left unmatched. The CDR3 has 14 amino acids. The CDR3 DNA reads as TGTGCCAGCAGCCTGACAGGGGGCAGACAGCCCCAGCATTTT. Translating it yields CASSLTGGRQPQHF.